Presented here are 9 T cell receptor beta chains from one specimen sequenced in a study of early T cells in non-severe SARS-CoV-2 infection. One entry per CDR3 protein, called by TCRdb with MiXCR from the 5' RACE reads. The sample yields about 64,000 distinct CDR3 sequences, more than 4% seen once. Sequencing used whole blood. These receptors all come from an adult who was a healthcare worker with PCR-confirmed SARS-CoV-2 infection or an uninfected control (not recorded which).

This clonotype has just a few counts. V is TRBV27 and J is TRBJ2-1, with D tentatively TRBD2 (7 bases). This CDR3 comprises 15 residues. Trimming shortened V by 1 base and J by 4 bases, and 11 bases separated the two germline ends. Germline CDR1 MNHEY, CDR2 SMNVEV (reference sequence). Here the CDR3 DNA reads TGTGCCAGCAGTTTATGGGGGGGGCCTTACAATGAGCAGTTCTTC. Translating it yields CASSLWGGPYNEQFF.

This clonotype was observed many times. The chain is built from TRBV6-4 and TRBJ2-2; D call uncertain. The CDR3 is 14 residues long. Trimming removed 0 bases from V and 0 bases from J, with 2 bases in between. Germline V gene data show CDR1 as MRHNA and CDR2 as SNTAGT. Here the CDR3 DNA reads TGTGCCAGCAGTGACTCCACGAACACCGGGGAGCTGTTTTTT. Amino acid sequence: CASSDSTNTGELFF.

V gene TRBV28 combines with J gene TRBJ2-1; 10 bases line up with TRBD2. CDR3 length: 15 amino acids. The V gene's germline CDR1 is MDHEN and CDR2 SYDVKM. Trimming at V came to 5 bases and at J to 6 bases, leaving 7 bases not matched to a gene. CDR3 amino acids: CASSPTSGKLNEQFF. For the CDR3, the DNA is TGTGCCAGCAGTCCAACTAGCGGGAAACTCAATGAGCAGTTCTTC.

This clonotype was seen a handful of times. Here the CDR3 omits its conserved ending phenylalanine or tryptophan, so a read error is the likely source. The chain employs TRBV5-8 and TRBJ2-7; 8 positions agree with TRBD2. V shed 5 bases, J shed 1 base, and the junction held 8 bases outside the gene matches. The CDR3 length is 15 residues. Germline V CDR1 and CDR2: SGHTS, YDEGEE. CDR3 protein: CASSTYRGGSYEQYL. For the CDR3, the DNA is TGTGCCAGCAGTACGTACCGGGGGGGATCCTACGAGCAGTACTTG.

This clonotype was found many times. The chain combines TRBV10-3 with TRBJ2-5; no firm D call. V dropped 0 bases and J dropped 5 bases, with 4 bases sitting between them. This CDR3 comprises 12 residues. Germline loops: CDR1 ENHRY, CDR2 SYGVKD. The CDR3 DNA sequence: TGTGCCATCAGTGAGTCACGGGAGACCCAGTACTTC. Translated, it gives CAISESRETQYF.

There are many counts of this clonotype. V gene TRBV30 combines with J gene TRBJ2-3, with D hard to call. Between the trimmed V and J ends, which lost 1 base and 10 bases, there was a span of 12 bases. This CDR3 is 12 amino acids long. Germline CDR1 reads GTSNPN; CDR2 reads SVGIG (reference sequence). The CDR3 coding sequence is TGTGCCTGGAGTGAGAGTCAAATTGCGCAGTATTTT. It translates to CAWSESQIAQYF. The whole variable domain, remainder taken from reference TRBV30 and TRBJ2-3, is SQTIHQWPATLVQPVGSPLSLECTVEGTSNPNLYWYRQAAGRGLQLLFYSVGIGQISSEVPQNLSASRPQDRQFILSSKKLLLSDSGFYLCAWSESQIAQYFGPGTRLTVL.

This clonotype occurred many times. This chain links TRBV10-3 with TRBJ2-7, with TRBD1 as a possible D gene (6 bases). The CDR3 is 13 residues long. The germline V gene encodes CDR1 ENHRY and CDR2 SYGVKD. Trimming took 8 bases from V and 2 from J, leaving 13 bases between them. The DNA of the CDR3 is TGTGCCATCTCGAGACAGGACCCCTACGAGCAGTACTTC. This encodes CAISRQDPYEQYF.

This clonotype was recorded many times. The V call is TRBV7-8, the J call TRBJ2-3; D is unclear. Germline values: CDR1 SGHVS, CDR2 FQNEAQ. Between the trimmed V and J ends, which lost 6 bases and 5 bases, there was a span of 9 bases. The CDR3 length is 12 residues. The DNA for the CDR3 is TGTGCCAGCAGTCCTAGGGTAGATACGCAGTATTTT. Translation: CASSPRVDTQYF.

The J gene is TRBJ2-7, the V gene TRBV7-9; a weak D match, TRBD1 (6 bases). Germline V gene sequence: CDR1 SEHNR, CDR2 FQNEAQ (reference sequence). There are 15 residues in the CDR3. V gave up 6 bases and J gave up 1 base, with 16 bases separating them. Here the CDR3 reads CASRPSKGESYEQYF. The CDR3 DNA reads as TGTGCCAGCAGGCCCTCTAAGGGGGAATCCTACGAGCAGTACTTC.